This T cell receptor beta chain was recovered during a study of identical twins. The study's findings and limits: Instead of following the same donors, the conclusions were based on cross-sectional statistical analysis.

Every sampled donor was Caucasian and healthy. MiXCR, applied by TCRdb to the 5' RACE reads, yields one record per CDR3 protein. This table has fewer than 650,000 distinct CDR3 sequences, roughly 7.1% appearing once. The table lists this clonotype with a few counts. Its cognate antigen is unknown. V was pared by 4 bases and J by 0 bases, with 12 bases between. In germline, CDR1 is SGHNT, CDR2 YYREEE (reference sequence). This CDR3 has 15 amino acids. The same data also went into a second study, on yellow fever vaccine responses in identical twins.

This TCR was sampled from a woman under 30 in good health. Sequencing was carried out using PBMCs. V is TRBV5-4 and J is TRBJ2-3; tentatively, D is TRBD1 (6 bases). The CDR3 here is CASSGDTTSTDTQYF. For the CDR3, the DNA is TGTGCCAGCAGCGGGGACACTACCAGCACAGATACGCAGTATTTT.